This section outlines one TCR beta chain sequence together with its context. This specimen comes from a study of blood T cell repertoires in COVID-19. CDR1 and CDR2 from the germline V gene are LNHDA and SQIVND (reference sequence). The V and J ends lost 2 bases and 9 bases respectively, with 11 bases between them. The CDR3 has 13 amino acids. The method was immunoSEQ multiplex PCR; TCRdb's version includes in-frame clones alone and lacks a portion of them. The sample shows over 250,000 clones, roughly 90% of them seen only once. Participant-reported clinical history was the basis for cohort assignment.

The sequenced sample was PBMCs or T cells enriched from blood (not recorded which). This clonotype was sampled from a woman aged 50 to 60 who had recovered from COVID-19. This rearrangement joins TRBV19 to TRBJ2-4, with D unresolved. CDR3 loop: CASSIPEVSIQYF. The CDR3 region has the DNA TGTGCCAGTAGTATACCCGAAGTGAGCATTCAGTACTTC.